Below, one TCR beta chain is given with its context. At least ten counts were recorded for this clonotype. Its antigen is currently not known. No quality values exist for individual bases; no much larger clone is one base distant. This sample is part of a study of CD8 T cells in ankylosing spondylitis (dated by TCRdb to the late 2010s). General notes on the study: To find TCR variants linked to disease, the study profiled T cell receptor beta repertoires in ankylosing spondylitis patients and healthy donors. The whole study cohort included 85 to 120 healthy donors and around 25 ankylosing spondylitis patients. Peripheral blood samples were taken, and synovial fluid was additionally collected from ankylosing spondylitis patients. Summary of the overall study and its limitations: The disease-linked clones were reported to be significantly enriched in matched synovial fluid samples from ankylosing spondylitis patients. The disease-linked clones had a CD8+ phenotype and were found at relatively low frequencies in peripheral blood. Some motif variants had previously been reported in the synovial fluid and blood of reactive arthritis patients, which suggests shared mechanisms of disease initiation. A TCR beta motif made up of fewer than 10 highly homologous amino acid variants appeared to be characteristic of blood from ankylosing spondylitis patients.

From the germline V gene, CDR1 is MNHEY and CDR2 is SVGEGT. From cysteine to phenylalanine, the CDR3 is 14 amino acids long. Only the CDR3 DNA is retained, 42 bases long and in frame from the first base. A distance of 12 bases separates the germline ends of V and J, which lose 6 bases and 4 bases respectively. The reads were generated on an Illumina HiSeq 2500. TCR beta libraries were prepared by quantitative 5'-RACE with molecular barcodes. In the authors' own workflow: To identify disease-linked TCR variants, a new computational method was used, one built on a probabilistic model of VDJ rearrangement. The raw public reads went through TCRdb reprocessing: fastp at Q25, MiXCR clone calling, in-frame beta chains kept. Every entry covers one CDR3 protein and lists the most common genes and DNA from its rows. The V and J calls follow TCRdb's processing rather than the paper's. The sample includes roughly 180,000 distinct CDR3 sequences, with 10% to 15% observed a single time. The ten largest clonotypes hold 8% to 13% of the sample.

The chain uses TRBV6-2 or TRBV6-3 and TRBJ2-2; the D region possibly corresponds to TRBD1 (5 bases align). The TCR originated in a female donor with ankylosing spondylitis or in good health (not recorded which). Sequenced material: blood, either unsorted or a sorted T cell fraction (not recorded which). In nucleotide form, the sequence is TGTGCCAGCAGGACGACAGCTACCACCGGGGAGCTGTTTTTT. Translated, it reads CASRTTATTGELFF.